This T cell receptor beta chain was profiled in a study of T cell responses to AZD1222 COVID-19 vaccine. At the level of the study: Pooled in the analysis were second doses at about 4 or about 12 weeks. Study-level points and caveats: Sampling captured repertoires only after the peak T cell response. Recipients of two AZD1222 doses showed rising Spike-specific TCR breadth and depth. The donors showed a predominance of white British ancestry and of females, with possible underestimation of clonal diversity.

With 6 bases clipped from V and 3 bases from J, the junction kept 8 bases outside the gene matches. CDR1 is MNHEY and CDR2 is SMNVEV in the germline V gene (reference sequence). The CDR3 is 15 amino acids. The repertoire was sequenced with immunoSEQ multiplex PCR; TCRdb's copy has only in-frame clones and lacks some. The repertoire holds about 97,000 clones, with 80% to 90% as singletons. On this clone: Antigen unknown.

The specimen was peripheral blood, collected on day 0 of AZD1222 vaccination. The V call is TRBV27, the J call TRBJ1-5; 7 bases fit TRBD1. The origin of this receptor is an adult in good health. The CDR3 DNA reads TGTGCCAGCAGGCCGTTCGGGACAGCCAATCAGCCCCAGCATTTT. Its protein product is CASRPFGTANQPQHF.